A selection of T cell receptor beta chains follows, all from one sample in a study of CD8 T cells in ankylosing spondylitis. TCRdb reanalysed the 5' RACE reads using MiXCR and keeps one entry per CDR3 protein. The sample records more than 300,000 distinct CDR3 sequences, roughly 8% being singletons. The specimen was blood, either unsorted or a sorted T cell fraction (not recorded which). All receptors derive from a male donor with ankylosing spondylitis. CDR3s include the opening cysteine and the closing phenylalanine or tryptophan. Fields, in order: clone size, V gene, J gene, D gene, CDR3 protein, CDR3 DNA. D genes are given only for firm matches. Some rows have no size entry. The others give once, few or many, or a class for an expanded clone.

clone size: few
V gene: TRBV9
J gene: TRBJ2-2
D gene: NA
CDR3 protein: CASSVGGQSTGELFF
CDR3 DNA: TGTGCCAGCAGCGTAGGGGGTCAATCCACCGGGGAGCTGTTTTTT

clone size: NA
V gene: TRBV12-3/TRBV12-4
J gene: TRBJ2-7
D gene: NA
CDR3 protein: CASRLGVLSYEQYF
CDR3 DNA: TGTGCCAGCAGGTTAGGGGTCCTCTCCTACGAGCAGTACTTC

clone size: few
V gene: TRBV7-3
J gene: TRBJ1-5
D gene: NA
CDR3 protein: CASSLSSPYSNQPQHF
CDR3 DNA: TGTGCCAGCAGCTTATCGTCACCCTATAGCAATCAGCCCCAGCATTTT

clone size: few
V gene: TRBV11-1
J gene: TRBJ2-5
D gene: NA
CDR3 protein: CASSLGTPRETQYF
CDR3 DNA: TGTGCCAGCAGCCTCGGGACCCCGAGGGAGACCCAGTACTTC

clone size: few
V gene: TRBV11-3
J gene: TRBJ1-1
D gene: TRBD1
CDR3 protein: CASSSGGQLNTEAFF
CDR3 DNA: TGTGCCAGCAGCTCCGGGGGACAGTTGAACACTGAAGCTTTCTTT

clone size: many
V gene: TRBV27
J gene: TRBJ1-5
D gene: NA
CDR3 protein: CASSSSPARPQHF
CDR3 DNA: TGTGCCAGCAGTTCCTCACCCGCCCGGCCCCAGCATTTT

clone size: NA
V gene: TRBV5-1
J gene: TRBJ2-3
D gene: TRBD2
CDR3 protein: CASSSGLAIPDTQYF
CDR3 DNA: TGCGCCAGCAGCTCCGGACTAGCGATCCCAGATACGCAGTATTTT

clone size: NA
V gene: TRBV7-9
J gene: TRBJ1-6
D gene: NA
CDR3 protein: CASSSLGSYNSPLHF
CDR3 DNA: TGTGCCAGCAGCTCCCTGGGCTCCTATAATTCACCCCTCCACTTT

clone size: few
V gene: TRBV7-8
J gene: TRBJ2-7
D gene: TRBD1
CDR3 protein: CASSLRTGVAEQYF
CDR3 DNA: TGTGCCAGCAGCTTAAGGACAGGCGTCGCCGAGCAGTACTTC

clone size: few
V gene: TRBV5-1
J gene: TRBJ2-5
D gene: NA
CDR3 protein: CASSPEPEETQYF
CDR3 DNA: TGCGCCAGCAGCCCCGAACCCGAGGAGACCCAGTACTTC

clone size: few
V gene: TRBV10-3
J gene: TRBJ2-2
D gene: TRBD2
CDR3 protein: CAISPGLAEATNTGELFF
CDR3 DNA: TGTGCCATCAGTCCGGGGCTAGCGGAAGCAACAAACACCGGGGAGCTGTTTTTT

clone size: many
V gene: TRBV10-3
J gene: TRBJ2-7
D gene: NA
CDR3 protein: CAISEAGDGAEQYF
CDR3 DNA: TGTGCCATCAGTGAGGCAGGGGACGGTGCCGAGCAGTACTTC

clone size: few
V gene: TRBV7-3
J gene: TRBJ1-2
D gene: NA
CDR3 protein: CASSPTPGNYGYTF
CDR3 DNA: TGTGCCAGCAGCCCAACCCCCGGGAACTATGGCTACACCTTC

clone size: NA
V gene: TRBV4-1
J gene: TRBJ2-7
D gene: TRBD2
CDR3 protein: CASSLRGDGSLSYEQYF
CDR3 DNA: TGCGCCAGCAGCTTACGGGGGGACGGGAGTTTATCCTACGAGCAGTACTTC

clone size: NA
V gene: TRBV9
J gene: TRBJ2-5
D gene: NA
CDR3 protein: CASSGGPQETQYF
CDR3 DNA: TGTGCCAGCAGCGGGGGACCTCAAGAGACCCAGTACTTC

clone size: many
V gene: TRBV25-1
J gene: TRBJ2-5
D gene: TRBD1
CDR3 protein: CASSDKGRGQGSETQYF
CDR3 DNA: TGTGCCAGCAGTGATAAAGGGAGGGGACAGGGATCAGAGACCCAGTACTTC

clone size: NA
V gene: TRBV20-1
J gene: TRBJ2-7
D gene: NA
CDR3 protein: CSASPTTYEQYF
CDR3 DNA: TGCAGTGCTAGCCCCACTACCTACGAGCAGTACTTC

clone size: few
V gene: TRBV11-2
J gene: TRBJ2-3
D gene: NA
CDR3 protein: CASSLGWAADTQYF
CDR3 DNA: TGTGCCAGCAGCTTAGGGTGGGCCGCAGATACGCAGTATTTT

clone size: NA
V gene: TRBV9
J gene: TRBJ2-6
D gene: NA
CDR3 protein: CASSVFSGANVLTF
CDR3 DNA: TGTGCCAGCAGCGTATTTTCTGGGGCCAACGTCCTGACTTTC

clone size: few
V gene: TRBV29-1
J gene: TRBJ2-3
D gene: NA
CDR3 protein: CSGGFGTDTQYF
CDR3 DNA: TGCAGCGGTGGGTTTGGCACAGATACGCAGTATTTT

clone size: few
V gene: TRBV5-1
J gene: TRBJ2-6
D gene: TRBD2
CDR3 protein: CASSLGTSSGANVLTF
CDR3 DNA: TGCGCCAGCAGCTTGGGGACTAGCTCTGGGGCCAACGTCCTGACTTTC

clone size: once
V gene: TRBV24-1
J gene: TRBJ1-1
D gene: NA
CDR3 protein: CATTSFEAFF
CDR3 DNA: TGTGCCACCACCAGCTTTGAAGCTTTCTTT

clone size: NA
V gene: TRBV18
J gene: TRBJ1-1
D gene: NA
CDR3 protein: CASSPPSPGNTEAFF
CDR3 DNA: TGTGCCAGCTCACCACCGTCTCCAGGGAACACTGAAGCTTTCTTT

clone size: few
V gene: TRBV2
J gene: TRBJ1-5
D gene: TRBD1
CDR3 protein: CASAPWDRGRVNQPQHF
CDR3 DNA: TGTGCCAGCGCTCCCTGGGACAGGGGAAGAGTCAATCAGCCCCAGCATTTT

clone size: NA
V gene: TRBV6-1
J gene: TRBJ1-1
D gene: NA
CDR3 protein: CASRIRGESTEAFF
CDR3 DNA: TGTGCCAGCAGGATCAGGGGAGAAAGCACTGAAGCTTTCTTT

clone size: NA
V gene: TRBV28
J gene: TRBJ2-7
D gene: NA
CDR3 protein: CASSRSGTITYEQYF
CDR3 DNA: TGTGCCAGCAGTAGATCCGGGACCATAACCTACGAGCAGTACTTC

clone size: NA
V gene: TRBV20-1
J gene: TRBJ2-1
D gene: TRBD2
CDR3 protein: CSARDRTSGRTGSSYNEQFF
CDR3 DNA: TGCAGTGCTAGAGACCGGACTAGCGGGAGGACCGGGAGCTCCTACAATGAGCAGTTCTTC

clone size: few
V gene: TRBV19
J gene: TRBJ2-2
D gene: NA
CDR3 protein: CASSIGGQLTGELFF
CDR3 DNA: TGTGCCAGTAGTATTGGGGGGCAACTCACCGGGGAGCTGTTTTTT

clone size: NA
V gene: TRBV2
J gene: TRBJ2-5
D gene: NA
CDR3 protein: CASSAAVVLQETQYF
CDR3 DNA: TGTGCCAGCAGCGCAGCCGTCGTTCTCCAAGAGACCCAGTACTTC

clone size: NA
V gene: TRBV28
J gene: TRBJ2-1
D gene: NA
CDR3 protein: CASSFNFNNEQFF
CDR3 DNA: TGTGCCAGCAGTTTCAACTTTAACAATGAGCAGTTCTTC

clone size: few
V gene: TRBV6-1
J gene: TRBJ2-1
D gene: TRBD2
CDR3 protein: CASSDASGRGNEQFF
CDR3 DNA: TGTGCCAGCAGTGATGCTAGCGGGAGGGGAAATGAGCAGTTCTTC

clone size: many
V gene: TRBV6-5
J gene: TRBJ2-2
D gene: TRBD1
CDR3 protein: CASSYRNRQGANTGELFF
CDR3 DNA: TGTGCCAGCAGTTACCGAAATCGACAGGGGGCAAACACCGGGGAGCTGTTTTTT

clone size: few
V gene: TRBV5-1
J gene: TRBJ2-3
D gene: TRBD2
CDR3 protein: CASSVVGAGGPDTQYF
CDR3 DNA: TGCGCCAGCAGCGTGGTAGGAGCGGGAGGCCCAGATACGCAGTATTTT

clone size: NA
V gene: TRBV28
J gene: TRBJ2-7
D gene: NA
CDR3 protein: CASSTPAQDIISYEQYF
CDR3 DNA: TGTGCCAGCAGTACCCCGGCACAGGACATAATTTCCTACGAGCAGTACTTC

clone size: few
V gene: TRBV5-1
J gene: TRBJ1-2
D gene: TRBD1
CDR3 protein: CASHRDSGTGDGYTF
CDR3 DNA: TGCGCCAGCCATAGGGATTCCGGGACAGGGGATGGCTACACCTTC

clone size: NA
V gene: TRBV12-3/TRBV12-4
J gene: TRBJ1-5
D gene: NA
CDR3 protein: CASSPTGGGQPQHF
CDR3 DNA: TGTGCCAGCAGTCCCACGGGGGGGGGTCAGCCCCAGCATTTT

clone size: many
V gene: TRBV29-1
J gene: TRBJ2-7
D gene: TRBD1
CDR3 protein: CSVAGGYEQYF
CDR3 DNA: TGCAGCGTTGCAGGGGGATACGAGCAGTACTTC

clone size: NA
V gene: TRBV11-3
J gene: TRBJ1-4
D gene: NA
CDR3 protein: CASSKEGITNEKLFF
CDR3 DNA: TGTGCCAGCAGCAAAGAGGGTATAACTAATGAAAAACTGTTTTTT

clone size: NA
V gene: TRBV6-5
J gene: TRBJ1-1
D gene: NA
CDR3 protein: CASSYRWQNSEAFF
CDR3 DNA: TGTGCCAGCAGTTACCGTTGGCAGAATTCTGAAGCTTTCTTT

clone size: many
V gene: TRBV6-1
J gene: TRBJ2-5
D gene: NA
CDR3 protein: CASRTHHSGNQETQYF
CDR3 DNA: TGTGCCAGCAGAACCCACCATTCGGGTAACCAAGAGACCCAGTACTTC

clone size: NA
V gene: TRBV7-2
J gene: TRBJ2-3
D gene: TRBD1
CDR3 protein: CASSGTGGPSTDTQYF
CDR3 DNA: TGTGCCAGCAGCGGGACAGGGGGCCCCAGCACAGATACGCAGTATTTT

clone size: NA
V gene: TRBV4-3
J gene: TRBJ2-1
D gene: TRBD2
CDR3 protein: CASSQARLAGGPRYNEQFF
CDR3 DNA: TGCGCCAGCAGCCAAGCCCGACTAGCGGGAGGGCCAAGGTACAATGAGCAGTTCTTC

clone size: few
V gene: TRBV6-2/TRBV6-3
J gene: TRBJ2-1
D gene: TRBD2
CDR3 protein: CASSGLAGVKSEQFF
CDR3 DNA: TGTGCCAGCAGTGGTCTAGCGGGAGTGAAGTCTGAGCAGTTCTTC

clone size: NA
V gene: TRBV5-1
J gene: TRBJ2-3
D gene: TRBD2
CDR3 protein: CASSWAGTSGTDTQYF
CDR3 DNA: TGCGCCAGCAGCTGGGCCGGGACTAGCGGCACAGATACGCAGTATTTT

clone size: few
V gene: TRBV6-1
J gene: TRBJ2-7
D gene: TRBD1
CDR3 protein: CASTSGTGWGDEQYF
CDR3 DNA: TGTGCCAGCACCTCCGGGACAGGGTGGGGGGACGAGCAGTACTTC

clone size: many
V gene: TRBV20-1
J gene: TRBJ1-6
D gene: TRBD1
CDR3 protein: CSARDWGDSYNSPLHF
CDR3 DNA: TGCAGTGCTAGAGATTGGGGGGACAGCTATAATTCACCCCTCCACTTT

clone size: few
V gene: TRBV5-1
J gene: TRBJ2-7
D gene: NA
CDR3 protein: CASSPGPYGEQYF
CDR3 DNA: TGCGCCAGCAGCCCGGGACCTTATGGGGAGCAGTACTTC

clone size: NA
V gene: TRBV6-4
J gene: TRBJ2-1
D gene: NA
CDR3 protein: CASSDLPSNEQFF
CDR3 DNA: TGTGCCAGCAGTGACCTTCCGAGCAATGAGCAGTTCTTC

clone size: few
V gene: TRBV7-9
J gene: TRBJ1-5
D gene: NA
CDR3 protein: CASSNRTENQPQHF
CDR3 DNA: TGTGCCAGCAGCAATCGGACAGAAAATCAGCCCCAGCATTTT

clone size: few
V gene: TRBV5-1
J gene: TRBJ1-2
D gene: NA
CDR3 protein: CASSLGPKTGYGYTF
CDR3 DNA: TGCGCCAGCAGCTTGGGGCCCAAGACAGGCTATGGCTACACCTTC

clone size: NA
V gene: TRBV25-1
J gene: TRBJ1-6
D gene: NA
CDR3 protein: CASRGKVDNSPLHF
CDR3 DNA: TGTGCCAGCAGGGGGAAGGTGGATAATTCACCCCTCCACTTT

clone size: NA
V gene: TRBV13
J gene: TRBJ1-6
D gene: TRBD1
CDR3 protein: CASSLTGDNSPLHF
CDR3 DNA: TGTGCCAGCAGCTTGACAGGGGATAATTCACCCCTCCACTTT

clone size: few
V gene: TRBV4-2
J gene: TRBJ2-7
D gene: NA
CDR3 protein: CASSQPPGAADYEQYF
CDR3 DNA: TGTGCCAGCAGCCAGCCCCCCGGGGCAGCGGACTACGAGCAGTACTTC

clone size: NA
V gene: TRBV20-1
J gene: TRBJ1-2
D gene: TRBD1
CDR3 protein: CSTGTGSPNYGYTF
CDR3 DNA: TGCAGCACCGGGACAGGGAGCCCCAACTATGGCTACACCTTC

clone size: many
V gene: TRBV20-1
J gene: TRBJ1-1
D gene: TRBD1
CDR3 protein: CSAEIGQGASGTEAFF
CDR3 DNA: TGCAGTGCTGAAATTGGACAGGGGGCTTCTGGCACTGAAGCTTTCTTT

clone size: many
V gene: TRBV20-1
J gene: TRBJ2-1
D gene: TRBD2
CDR3 protein: CSAPRIRTSGSNEQFF
CDR3 DNA: TGCAGTGCTCCTCGAATACGGACTAGCGGGTCCAATGAGCAGTTCTTC

clone size: many
V gene: TRBV6-1
J gene: TRBJ2-1
D gene: NA
CDR3 protein: CASSPLDLAYEQFF
CDR3 DNA: TGTGCCAGCAGCCCCTTGGATCTAGCTTATGAGCAGTTCTTC

clone size: many
V gene: TRBV5-5
J gene: TRBJ2-5
D gene: NA
CDR3 protein: CASSLTFGDTETQYF
CDR3 DNA: NA